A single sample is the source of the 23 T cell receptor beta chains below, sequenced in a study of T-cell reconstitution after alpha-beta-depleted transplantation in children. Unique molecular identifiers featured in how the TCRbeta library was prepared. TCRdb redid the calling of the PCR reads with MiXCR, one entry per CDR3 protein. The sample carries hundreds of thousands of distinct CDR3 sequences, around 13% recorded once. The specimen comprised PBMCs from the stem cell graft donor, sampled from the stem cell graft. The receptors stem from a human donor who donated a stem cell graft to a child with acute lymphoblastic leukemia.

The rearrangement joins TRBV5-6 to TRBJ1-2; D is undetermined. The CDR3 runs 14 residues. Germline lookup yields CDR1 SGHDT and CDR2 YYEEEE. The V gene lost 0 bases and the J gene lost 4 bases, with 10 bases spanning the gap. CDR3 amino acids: CASSLEEPAYGYTF. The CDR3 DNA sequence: TGTGCCAGCAGCTTGGAGGAACCCGCCTATGGCTACACCTTC.

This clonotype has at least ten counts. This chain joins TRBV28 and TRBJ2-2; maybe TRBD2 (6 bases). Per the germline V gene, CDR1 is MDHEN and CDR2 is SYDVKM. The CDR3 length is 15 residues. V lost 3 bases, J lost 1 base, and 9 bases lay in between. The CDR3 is CASSFGGVNTGELFF. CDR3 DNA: TGTGCCAGCAGTTTTGGAGGGGTGAACACCGGGGAGCTGTTTTTT.

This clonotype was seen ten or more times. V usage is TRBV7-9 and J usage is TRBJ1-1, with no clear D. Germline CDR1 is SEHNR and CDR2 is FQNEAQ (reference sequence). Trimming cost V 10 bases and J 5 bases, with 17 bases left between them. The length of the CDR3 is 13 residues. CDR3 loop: CATFQDQWTEAFF. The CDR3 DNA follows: TGTGCCACATTTCAAGATCAGTGGACTGAAGCTTTCTTT. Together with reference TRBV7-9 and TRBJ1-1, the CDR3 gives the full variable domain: DTGVSQNPRHKITKRGQNVTFRCDPISEHNRLYWYRQTLGQGPEFLTYFQNEAQLEKSRLLSDRFSAERPKGSFSTLEIQRTEQGDSAMYLCATFQDQWTEAFFGQGTRLTVV.

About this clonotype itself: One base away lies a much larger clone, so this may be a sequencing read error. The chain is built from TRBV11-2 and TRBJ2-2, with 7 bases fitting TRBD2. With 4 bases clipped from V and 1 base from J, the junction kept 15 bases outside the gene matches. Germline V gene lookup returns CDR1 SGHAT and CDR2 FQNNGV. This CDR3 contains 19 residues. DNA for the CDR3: TGTGCCAGCAGCTCGCGCCCGGTGCTAGCGGAACAGAACACCGGGGAGCTGTTTTTT. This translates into CASSSRPVLAEQNTGELFF.

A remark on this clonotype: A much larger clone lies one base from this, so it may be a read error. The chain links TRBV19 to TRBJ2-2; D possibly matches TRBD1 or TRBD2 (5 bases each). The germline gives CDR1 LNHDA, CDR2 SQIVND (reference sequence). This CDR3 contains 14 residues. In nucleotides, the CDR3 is TGTGCCAGTAGTGTAGACATGAACACCGGGGACCTGTTTTTT. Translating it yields CASSVDMNTGDLFF. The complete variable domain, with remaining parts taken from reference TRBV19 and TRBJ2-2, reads DGGITQSPKYLFRKEGQNVTLSCEQNLNHDAMYWYRQDPGQGLRLIYYSQIVNDFQKGDIAEGYSVSREKKESFPLTVTSAQKNPTAFYLCASSVDMNTGDLFFGEGSRLTVL.

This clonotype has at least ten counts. The CDR3 here is CSARGGESYNEQFF. The CDR3 coding sequence is TGCAGTGCTAGAGGCGGGGAGTCCTACAATGAGCAGTTCTTC. The V call is TRBV20-1, the J call TRBJ2-1, with D perhaps matching TRBD2 (6 bases). Trimming pared 1 base from V and 1 base from J, leaving 8 bases between. This CDR3 contains 14 residues. Germline lookup yields CDR1 DFQATT and CDR2 SNEGSKA (reference sequence).

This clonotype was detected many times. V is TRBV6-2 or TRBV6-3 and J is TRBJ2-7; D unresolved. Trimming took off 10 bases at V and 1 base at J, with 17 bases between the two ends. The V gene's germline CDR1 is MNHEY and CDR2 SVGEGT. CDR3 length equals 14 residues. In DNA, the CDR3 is TGTGCCACCGAGGACCTAATCGGGTCCTACGAGCAGTACTTC. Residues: CATEDLIGSYEQYF.

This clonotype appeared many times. The DNA for the CDR3 is TGTGCCACCCTCAGAGGAAAACAGGGATGGTTTGCCACAGATACGCAGTATTTT. It yields the protein CATLRGKQGWFATDTQYF. The chain carries TRBV15 and TRBJ2-3, with D possibly TRBD1 on 6 matching bases. The CDR3 contains 18 residues. Germline CDR1 reads LNHNV; CDR2 reads YYDKDF (reference sequence). V lost 8 bases and J 2 bases, leaving 26 bases between the germline ends.

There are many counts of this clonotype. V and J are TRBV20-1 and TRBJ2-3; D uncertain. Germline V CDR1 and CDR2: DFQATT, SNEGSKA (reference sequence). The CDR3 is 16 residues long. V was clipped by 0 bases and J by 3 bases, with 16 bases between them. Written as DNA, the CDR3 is TGCAGTGCTAGAGATTGGAGTTTAGGCCCAACAGATACGCAGTATTTT. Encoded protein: CSARDWSLGPTDTQYF.

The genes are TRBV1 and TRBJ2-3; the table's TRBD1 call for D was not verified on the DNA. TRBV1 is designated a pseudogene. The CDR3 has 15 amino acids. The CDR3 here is CTSSQEAGTTNTQYF. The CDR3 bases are TGCACCAGCAGCCAAGAGGCAGGGACGACGAATACGCAGTATTTT.

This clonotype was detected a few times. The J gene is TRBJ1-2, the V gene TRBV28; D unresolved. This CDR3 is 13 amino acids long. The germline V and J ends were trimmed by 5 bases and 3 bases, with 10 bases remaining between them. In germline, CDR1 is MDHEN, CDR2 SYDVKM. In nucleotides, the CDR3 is TGTGCCAGCAGTCCCCCTCTTCACTATGGCTACACCTTC. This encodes CASSPPLHYGYTF.

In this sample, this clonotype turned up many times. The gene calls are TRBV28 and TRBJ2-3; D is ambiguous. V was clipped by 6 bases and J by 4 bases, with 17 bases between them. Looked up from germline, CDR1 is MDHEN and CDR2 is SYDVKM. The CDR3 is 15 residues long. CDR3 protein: CASSDRQSGADTQYF. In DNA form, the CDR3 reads TGTGCCAGCAGCGATAGGCAGTCAGGCGCAGATACGCAGTATTTT.

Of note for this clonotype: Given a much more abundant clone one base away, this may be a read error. In DNA, the CDR3 is TGTGCCAGCAGCTCTTTCATGGTGGGCCAGCCCCAGCATTTT. Its translation: CASSSFMVGQPQHF. This chain joins TRBV5-6 and TRBJ1-5; no clear D. This CDR3 has 14 amino acids. Germline loops: CDR1 SGHDT, CDR2 YYEEEE. V was clipped by 3 bases and J by 7 bases, with 14 bases between them.

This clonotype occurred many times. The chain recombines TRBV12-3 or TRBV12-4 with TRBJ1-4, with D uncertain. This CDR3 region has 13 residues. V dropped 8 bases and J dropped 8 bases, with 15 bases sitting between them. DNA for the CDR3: TGTGCCAGCTACAGCGTTGGGGAAGAAAAACTGTTTTTT. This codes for CASYSVGEEKLFF.

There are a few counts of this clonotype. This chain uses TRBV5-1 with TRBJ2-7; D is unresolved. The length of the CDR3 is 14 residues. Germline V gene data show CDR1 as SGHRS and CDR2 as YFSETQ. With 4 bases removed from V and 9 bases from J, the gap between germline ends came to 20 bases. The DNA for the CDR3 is TGCGCCAGCAGCCTTAAAGTGGACCAGCACGGGCAGTACTTC. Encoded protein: CASSLKVDQHGQYF.

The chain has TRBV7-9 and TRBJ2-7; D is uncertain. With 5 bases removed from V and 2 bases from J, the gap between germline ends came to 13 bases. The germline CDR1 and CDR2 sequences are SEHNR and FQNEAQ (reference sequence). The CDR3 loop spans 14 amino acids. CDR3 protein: CASSLQESPYEQYF. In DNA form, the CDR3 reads TGTGCCAGCAGCCTTCAAGAGTCCCCCTACGAGCAGTACTTC.

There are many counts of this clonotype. The CDR3 sequence is CASSLTSGTYNEQFF. In DNA form, the CDR3 reads TGTGCCAGCAGCCTTACTAGCGGCACCTACAATGAGCAGTTCTTC. The rearrangement links TRBV4-2 to TRBJ2-1; 8 positions agree with TRBD2. The junction had 4 bases not matched to a gene; V was cut back by 4 bases and J by 2 bases. Germline CDR1 reads LGHNA; CDR2 reads YNFKEQ. The length of the CDR3 is 15 residues.

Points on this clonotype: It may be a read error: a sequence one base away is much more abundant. CDR3 coding DNA: TGTGCCAGCAGCCGGACAGGGTCCCAGTATGGCCACACCTTC. Translated, it gives CASSRTGSQYGHTF. The chain links TRBV7-2 to TRBJ1-2; 8 bases are a match to TRBD1. CDR3 size: 14 residues. CDR1 is SGHTA and CDR2 is FQGNSA in the germline V gene.

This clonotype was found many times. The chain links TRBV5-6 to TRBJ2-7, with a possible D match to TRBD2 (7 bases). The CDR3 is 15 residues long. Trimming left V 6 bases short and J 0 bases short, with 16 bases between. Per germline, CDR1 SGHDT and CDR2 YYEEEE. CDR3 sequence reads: CASIPGRGSSYEQYF. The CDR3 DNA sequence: TGTGCCAGCATCCCAGGGAGGGGGAGCTCCTACGAGCAGTACTTC. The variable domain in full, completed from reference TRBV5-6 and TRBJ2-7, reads DAGVTQSPTHLIKTRGQQVTLRCSPKSGHDTVSWYQQALGQGPQFIFQYYEEEERQRGNFPDRFSGHQFPNYSSELNVNALLLGDSALYLCASIPGRGSSYEQYFGPGTRLTVT.

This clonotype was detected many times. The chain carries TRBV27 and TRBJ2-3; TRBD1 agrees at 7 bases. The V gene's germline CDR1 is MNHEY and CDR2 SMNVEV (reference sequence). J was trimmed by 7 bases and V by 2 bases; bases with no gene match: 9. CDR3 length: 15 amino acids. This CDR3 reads CASSLDPRGRNTQYF. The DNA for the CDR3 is TGTGCCAGCAGTTTAGATCCCAGGGGGAGAAATACGCAGTATTTT.

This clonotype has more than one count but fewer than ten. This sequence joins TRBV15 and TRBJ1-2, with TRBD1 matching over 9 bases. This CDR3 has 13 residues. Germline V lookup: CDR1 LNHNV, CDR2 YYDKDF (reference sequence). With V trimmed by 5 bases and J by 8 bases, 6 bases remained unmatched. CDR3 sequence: CATSGTGTRGYTF. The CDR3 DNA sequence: TGTGCCACCAGCGGGACAGGGACAAGAGGCTACACCTTC.

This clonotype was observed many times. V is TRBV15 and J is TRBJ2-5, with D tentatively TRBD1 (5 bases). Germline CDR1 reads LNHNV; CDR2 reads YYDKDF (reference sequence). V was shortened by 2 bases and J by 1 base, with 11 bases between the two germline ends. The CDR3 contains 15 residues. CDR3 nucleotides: TGTGCCACCAGCAGATCAGCAGGGTTCCAAGAGACCCAGTACTTC. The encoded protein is CATSRSAGFQETQYF.

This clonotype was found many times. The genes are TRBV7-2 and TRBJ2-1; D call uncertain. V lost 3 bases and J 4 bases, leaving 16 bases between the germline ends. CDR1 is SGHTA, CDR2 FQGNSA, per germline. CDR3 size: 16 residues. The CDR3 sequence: CASSLAFSSKYNEQFF. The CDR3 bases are TGTGCCAGCAGCTTGGCATTTAGCTCGAAGTACAATGAGCAGTTCTTC. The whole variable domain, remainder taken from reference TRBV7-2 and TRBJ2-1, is GAGVSQSPSNKVTEKGKDVELRCDPISGHTALYWYRQSLGQGLEFLIYFQGNSAPDKSGLPSDRFSAERTGGSVSTLTIQRTQQEDSAVYLCASSLAFSSKYNEQFFGPGTRLTVL.